Listed below are T cell receptor beta chains from one sample, sequenced in a study of blood T cell repertoires in COVID-19. The method was immunoSEQ multiplex PCR; TCRdb's version includes in-frame clones alone and lacks a portion of them. The sample includes around 25,000 clones, about 88% of them seen just once. Sequenced: peripheral blood. Source of these receptors: a man between 70 and 80 years old in a cohort sampled during active COVID-19. Each CDR3 is given with its conserved first and last residue. A D gene is named only where the DNA matches it firmly. Size tells how often a clone was seen (once, few, many) or the class of an expanded clone, and some rows leave it out.

TGTGCCAGCAGGGGATTGGGCCTTAGCGGGAGTAGGAACACCGGGGAGCTGTTTTTT	CASRGLGLSGSRNTGELFF	TRBV11-2	TRBD2	TRBJ2-2	few
TGTGCCACCCAGCAGTGGGGGGACACTGAAGCTTTCTTT	CATQQWGDTEAFF	TRBV24-1	.	TRBJ1-1	.
TGTGCCAGCTCACCATCGGGTTCACAGCCCCAGCATTTT	CASSPSGSQPQHF	TRBV18	.	TRBJ1-5	.
TGTGTCGTCGGGGTTTGGAACACCGGGGAGCTGTTTTTT	CVVGVWNTGELFF	TRBV6-5	.	TRBJ2-2	.
TGTGCCAGCAACGGACTTAATGAAAAACTGTTTTTT	CASNGLNEKLFF	TRBV28	.	TRBJ1-4	.
TGTGCCAGCAGTATCCCGACAAACTCACCCCTCCACTTT	CASSIPTNSPLHF	TRBV6-6	.	TRBJ1-6	.
TGTGCCAGCAGTTACTCACCAGCGGGGCTACCACAGTTCTTC	CASSYSPAGLPQFF	TRBV6-2/TRBV6-3	TRBD2	TRBJ2-1	.
TGCGCCAGCAGCTTGGTTATGGACACGGTCGCTTTCTTT	CASSLVMDTVAFF	TRBV5-1	.	TRBJ1-1	.
TGCGCCAGCAGCGTGACAGGGGGCTCTGTCGAGCAGTACTTC	CASSVTGGSVEQYF	TRBV5-1	TRBD1	TRBJ2-7	few
TGTGCCAGCTCACCTGGACAGGTTGAGGAGAACACCTTC	CASSPGQVEENTF	TRBV18	TRBD1	TRBJ1-2	.
TGCGCCAGCAGCCAAACCACAGTCTATAACACTGAAGCTTTCTTT	CASSQTTVYNTEAFF	TRBV5-1	.	TRBJ1-1	.
TGTGCCAGCACCCCGGGAGCCTCCTCATACGAGCAGTACTTC	CASTPGASSYEQYF	TRBV28	.	TRBJ2-7	.
TGCAGCGTTGAGGGCGGGAGGAGCACCTACAATGAGCAGTTCTTC	CSVEGGRSTYNEQFF	TRBV29-1	TRBD2	TRBJ2-1	.
TGCGCCAGCAGCCAAGATACAGGGAGAGATACGCAGTATTTT	CASSQDTGRDTQYF	TRBV4-3	.	TRBJ2-3	.
TGTGCCAGCAGTTTCCAACTCAACAATGAGCAGTTCTTC	CASSFQLNNEQFF	TRBV27	.	TRBJ2-1	.
TGTGCCAGCAGTGGCCGACAGGGGAAAAATGAAAAACTGTTTTTT	CASSGRQGKNEKLFF	TRBV2	TRBD1	TRBJ1-4	.
TGTGCCAGCAGCCTCGCCCAGGGCCAAACCAAAAACATTCAGTACTTC	CASSLAQGQTKNIQYF	TRBV7-9	.	TRBJ2-4	.
TGTGCCAGCCAGTTCTCCGATCAGCCCCAGCATTTT	CASQFSDQPQHF	TRBV6-5	.	TRBJ1-5	.
TGCAGCGTTGAGAGGCACACTGAAGCTTTCTTT	CSVERHTEAFF	TRBV29-1	.	TRBJ1-1	.
TGTGCCAGCTCACGCGATCAGGGATCCACAGATACGCAGTATTTT	CASSRDQGSTDTQYF	TRBV18	.	TRBJ2-3	.
TGCGCCAGCAGCTTGGGGGCGGGCACCGGGGAGCTGTTTTTT	CASSLGAGTGELFF	TRBV5-1	.	TRBJ2-2	.
TGTGCCAGCAGCTCTTTTGACAGGAGGCATCAGCCCCAGCATTTT	CASSSFDRRHQPQHF	TRBV5-5	.	TRBJ1-5	.
TGTGCCTGGAGTGTAGGGGGACGGGATCAGCCCCAGCATTTT	CAWSVGGRDQPQHF	TRBV30	.	TRBJ1-5	.
TGTGCCAGTAGTATGACAGGGAACACTGAAGCTTTCTTT	CASSMTGNTEAFF	TRBV19	.	TRBJ1-1	few
TGTGCCAGCGCCCTATACGGCGGGACGTACACCGGGGAGCTGTTTTTT	CASALYGGTYTGELFF	TRBV7-2	.	TRBJ2-2	.
TGTGCCAGTAGTGCCGGGGGTCAGGGCCTTAATGAAAAACTGTTTTTT	CASSAGGQGLNEKLFF	TRBV19	.	TRBJ1-4	.
TGTGCCACCAGCAGACAGGGTGGTGGCACTGAAGCTTTCTTT	CATSRQGGGTEAFF	TRBV15	.	TRBJ1-1	once
TGTGCCAGCAGCCCCTCGGGGGGCAACGAGCAGTACTTC	CASSPSGGNEQYF	TRBV6-2/TRBV6-3	.	TRBJ2-7	few
TGCAGCGGCGGACGGGGAAGAGAGCAGTTCTTC	CSGGRGREQFF	TRBV29-1	.	TRBJ2-1	once
TGTGCCAGCAGCTTAGGAGGCGGGCGCCCCACAGATACGCAGTATTTT	CASSLGGGRPTDTQYF	TRBV7-2	.	TRBJ2-3	.
TGTGCCAGCAGTCTACGCCGACTAGCGGGATGGGGAGATACGCAGTATTTT	CASSLRRLAGWGDTQYF	TRBV28	TRBD2	TRBJ2-3	.
TGCGCCAGCAGAATCGGACAGGGCGGCAGATCGGTTAATAATTCACCCCTCCACTTT	CASRIGQGGRSVNNSPLHF	TRBV5-1	TRBD1	TRBJ1-6	once
TGTGCCAGTAGTACCCCCGGACAGTTGAACACTGAAGCTTTCTTT	CASSTPGQLNTEAFF	TRBV19	.	TRBJ1-1	.
TGTGCCACCAGCTTCACAGGGGGGCGACAAGAGACCCAGTACTTC	CATSFTGGRQETQYF	TRBV15	TRBD1	TRBJ2-5	.
TGTGCCAGCGGAGCTAACTATGGCTACACCTTC	CASGANYGYTF	TRBV3-1/TRBV3-2	.	TRBJ1-2	.
TGCGCCAGCAGCTTCTATCAAGAGACCCAGTACTTC	CASSFYQETQYF	TRBV5-1	.	TRBJ2-5	.
TGTGCCAGCAGAACCGCCGGGCCCTTCGGGAGCGAGCAGTACTTC	CASRTAGPFGSEQYF	TRBV28	.	TRBJ2-7	.
TGTGCCAGCAGTGGGACAGGGCATAGGGGCACTGAAGCTTTCTTT	CASSGTGHRGTEAFF	TRBV2	TRBD1	TRBJ1-1	medium-sized
TGTGCCAGCAGTTTTTTACAGGGGGATTATTCACCCCTCCACTTT	CASSFLQGDYSPLHF	TRBV28	TRBD1	TRBJ1-6	few
TGCGCCAGCAGGAAAGTGAGGGGGCACTACTACGAGCAGTACTTC	CASRKVRGHYYEQYF	TRBV10-1	TRBD1	TRBJ2-7	.
TGTGCCAGCAGCCGGGGACAGGTAACCTACGAGCAGTACTTC	CASSRGQVTYEQYF	TRBV14	TRBD1	TRBJ2-7	.
TGCGCCAGCAGCTTGGGGGACAGGTTAAGCTATGGCTACACCTTC	CASSLGDRLSYGYTF	TRBV5-1	TRBD1	TRBJ1-2	.
TGTGCCAGTAGTATCCCAGGGAGGGCGAGCAATCAGCCCCAGCATTTT	CASSIPGRASNQPQHF	TRBV19	.	TRBJ1-5	.
TGTGCCAGCAGCGTAGGAGCGGTGCTTAGCACAGATACGCAGTATTTT	CASSVGAVLSTDTQYF	TRBV9	.	TRBJ2-3	.
TGTGCCAGCAGTAGACTAGCGGGAGTCCATGAGCAGTTCTTC	CASSRLAGVHEQFF	TRBV3-1/TRBV3-2	TRBD2	TRBJ2-1	.
TGTGCCACTTCCCGGACAGGGGCCTTTAGTTCACCCCTCCACTTT	CATSRTGAFSSPLHF	TRBV7-2	TRBD1	TRBJ1-6	few
TGTGCCAGCAGACCCAGCGGGAGGGCACACGAGCAGTACTTC	CASRPSGRAHEQYF	TRBV28	TRBD2	TRBJ2-7	.
TGTGCCAGCAGCCCTCGGACTAGTTTAACAGATACGCAGTATTTT	CASSPRTSLTDTQYF	TRBV7-6	TRBD2	TRBJ2-3	.